These T cell receptor beta chains were read from a single sample in a study of cytomegalovirus exposure and HLA in healthy donors. Clones were read by immunoSEQ multiplex PCR, and TCRdb kept only the in-frame ones, dropping some. There are over 80,000 clones in the sample; around 81% occur only once, and roughly 5.1% lies in the top ten. Sequences were obtained from PBMCs. The source is a man in his forties in good health and CMV-seropositive. Both conserved end residues are part of each CDR3. Each record gives: clone size, J gene, V gene, D gene, CDR3 protein. D genes are given only for firm matches. Only some rows state a clone size, as once, few, many or a class for expanded clones.

clone_size: -
j_call: TRBJ1-1
v_call: TRBV5-1
d_call: TRBD1
cdr3_aa: CASSALQGTGTEAFF

clone_size: -
j_call: TRBJ1-1
v_call: TRBV5-1
d_call: -
cdr3_aa: CASSTGSNTEAFF

clone_size: -
j_call: TRBJ1-5
v_call: TRBV6-6
d_call: -
cdr3_aa: CASNQPTGWRNQPQHF

clone_size: -
j_call: TRBJ2-7
v_call: TRBV6-6
d_call: TRBD1
cdr3_aa: CASSYSQGAHEQYF

clone_size: -
j_call: TRBJ1-1
v_call: TRBV6-4
d_call: TRBD1
cdr3_aa: CASSDGTGIGTEAFF

clone_size: -
j_call: TRBJ1-1
v_call: TRBV28
d_call: TRBD1
cdr3_aa: CASSSYRGMNTEAFF

clone_size: -
j_call: -
v_call: TRBV19
d_call: -
cdr3_aa: CASSWGDEQYF

clone_size: -
j_call: TRBJ1-2
v_call: TRBV5-1
d_call: TRBD1
cdr3_aa: CASSSPGQGKEYGYTF

clone_size: -
j_call: TRBJ1-2
v_call: TRBV15
d_call: -
cdr3_aa: CATSRGGSLMNYYGYTF

clone_size: -
j_call: TRBJ2-5
v_call: TRBV2
d_call: -
cdr3_aa: CASNDRDQVRETQYF

clone_size: -
j_call: TRBJ2-1
v_call: TRBV28
d_call: -
cdr3_aa: CASSSPSIRSYNEQFF

clone_size: -
j_call: TRBJ2-7
v_call: TRBV7-8
d_call: TRBD2
cdr3_aa: CASSLGSLAGVYEQYF

clone_size: few
j_call: TRBJ2-4
v_call: TRBV19
d_call: -
cdr3_aa: CASSIGRQYLNIQYF